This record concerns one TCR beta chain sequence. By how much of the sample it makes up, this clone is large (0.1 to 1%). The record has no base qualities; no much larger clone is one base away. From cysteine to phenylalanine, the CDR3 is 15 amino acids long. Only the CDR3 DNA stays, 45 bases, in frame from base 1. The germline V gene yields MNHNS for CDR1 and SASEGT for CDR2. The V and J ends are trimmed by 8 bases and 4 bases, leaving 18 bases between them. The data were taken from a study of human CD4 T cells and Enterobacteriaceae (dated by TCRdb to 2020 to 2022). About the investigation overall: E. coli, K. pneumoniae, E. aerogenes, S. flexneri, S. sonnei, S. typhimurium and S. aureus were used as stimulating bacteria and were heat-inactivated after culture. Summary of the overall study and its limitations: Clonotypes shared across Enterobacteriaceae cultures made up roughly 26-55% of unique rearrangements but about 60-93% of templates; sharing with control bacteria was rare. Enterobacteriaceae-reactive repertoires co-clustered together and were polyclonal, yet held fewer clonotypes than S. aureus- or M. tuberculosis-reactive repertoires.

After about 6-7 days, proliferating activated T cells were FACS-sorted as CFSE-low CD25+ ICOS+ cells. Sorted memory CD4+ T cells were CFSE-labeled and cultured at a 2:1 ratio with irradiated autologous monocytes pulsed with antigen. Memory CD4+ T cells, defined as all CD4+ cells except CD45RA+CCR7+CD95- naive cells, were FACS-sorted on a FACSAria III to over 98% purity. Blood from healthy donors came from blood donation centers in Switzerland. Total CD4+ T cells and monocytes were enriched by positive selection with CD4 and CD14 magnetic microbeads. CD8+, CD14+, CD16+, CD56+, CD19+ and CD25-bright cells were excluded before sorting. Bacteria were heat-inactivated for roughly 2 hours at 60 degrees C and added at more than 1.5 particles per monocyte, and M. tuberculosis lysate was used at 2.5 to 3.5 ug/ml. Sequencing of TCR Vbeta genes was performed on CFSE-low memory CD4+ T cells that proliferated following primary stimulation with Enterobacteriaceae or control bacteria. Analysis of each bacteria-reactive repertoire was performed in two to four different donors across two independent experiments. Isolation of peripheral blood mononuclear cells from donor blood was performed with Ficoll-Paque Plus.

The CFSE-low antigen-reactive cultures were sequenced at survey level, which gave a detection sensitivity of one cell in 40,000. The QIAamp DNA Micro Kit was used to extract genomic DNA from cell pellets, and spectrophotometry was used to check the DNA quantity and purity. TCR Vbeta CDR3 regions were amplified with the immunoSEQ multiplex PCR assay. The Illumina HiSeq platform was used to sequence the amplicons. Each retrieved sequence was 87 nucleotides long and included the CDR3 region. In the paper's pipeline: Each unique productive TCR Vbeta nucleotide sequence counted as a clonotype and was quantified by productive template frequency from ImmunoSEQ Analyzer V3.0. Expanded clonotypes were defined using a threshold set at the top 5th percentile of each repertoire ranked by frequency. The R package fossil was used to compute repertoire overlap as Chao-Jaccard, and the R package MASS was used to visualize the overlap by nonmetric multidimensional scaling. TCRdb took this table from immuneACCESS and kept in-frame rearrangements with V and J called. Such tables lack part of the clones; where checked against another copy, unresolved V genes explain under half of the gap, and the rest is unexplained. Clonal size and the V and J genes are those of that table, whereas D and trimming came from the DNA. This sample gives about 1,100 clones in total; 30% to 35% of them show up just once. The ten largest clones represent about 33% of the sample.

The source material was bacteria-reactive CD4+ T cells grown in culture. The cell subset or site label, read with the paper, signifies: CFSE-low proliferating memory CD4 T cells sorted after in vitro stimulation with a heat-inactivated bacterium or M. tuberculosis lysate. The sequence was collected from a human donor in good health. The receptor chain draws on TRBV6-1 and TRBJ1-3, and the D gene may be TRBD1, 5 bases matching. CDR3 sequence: CASGGGRVEGNTIYF. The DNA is TGTGCCAGCGGTGGAGGCAGGGTTGAAGGAAACACCATATATTTT.